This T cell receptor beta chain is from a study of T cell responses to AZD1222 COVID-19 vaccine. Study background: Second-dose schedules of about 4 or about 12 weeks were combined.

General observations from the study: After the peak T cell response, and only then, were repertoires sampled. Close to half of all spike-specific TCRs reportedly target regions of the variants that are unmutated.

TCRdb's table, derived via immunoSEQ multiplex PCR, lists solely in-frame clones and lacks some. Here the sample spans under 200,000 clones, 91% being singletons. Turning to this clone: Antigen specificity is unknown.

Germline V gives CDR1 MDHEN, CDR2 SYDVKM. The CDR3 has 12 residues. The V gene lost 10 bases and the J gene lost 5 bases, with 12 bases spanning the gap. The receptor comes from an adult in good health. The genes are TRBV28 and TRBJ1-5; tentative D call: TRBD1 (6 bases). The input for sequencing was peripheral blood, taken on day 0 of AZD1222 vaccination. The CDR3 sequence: CATRGFDQPQHF. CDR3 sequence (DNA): TGTGCCACCAGGGGTTTCGATCAGCCCCAGCATTTT.